A selection of T cell receptor beta chains follows, all from one sample in a study of T cells after yellow fever vaccination. TCRdb called the 5' RACE reads again in MiXCR, with one record for every CDR3 protein. The sample has hundreds of thousands of distinct CDR3 sequences; 8.5% to 9% are singletons. The source was PBMCs, collected on the day of the first yellow fever vaccination. These receptors were obtained from a man younger than 35 who received the YFV17D yellow fever vaccine. Both conserved end residues are part of each CDR3. The order of the fields is V gene, D gene, clone size, J gene, CDR3 protein, CDR3 DNA. The D gene is left open where the match is weak. Rows give clone size only sometimes, using once, few, many, or a class for an expanded clone.

V gene: TRBV28
D gene: TRBD2
clone size: -
J gene: TRBJ2-1
CDR3 protein: CASSPGGTSMNEQFF
CDR3 DNA: TGTGCCAGCAGTCCCGGTGGGACTAGCATGAATGAGCAGTTCTTC

V gene: TRBV6-2/TRBV6-3
D gene: TRBD2
clone size: -
J gene: TRBJ2-1
CDR3 protein: CASGLAGVNEQFF
CDR3 DNA: TGTGCCAGCGGACTAGCGGGGGTAAATGAGCAGTTCTTC

V gene: TRBV6-5
D gene: -
clone size: many
J gene: TRBJ2-7
CDR3 protein: CASSYSLRAYYEQYF
CDR3 DNA: TGTGCCAGCAGTTACTCCCTCCGGGCTTACTACGAGCAGTACTTC

V gene: TRBV2
D gene: -
clone size: -
J gene: TRBJ2-2
CDR3 protein: CASSVGGSGELFF
CDR3 DNA: TGTGCCAGCAGTGTGGGGGGTTCCGGGGAGCTGTTTTTT

V gene: TRBV20-1
D gene: TRBD2
clone size: -
J gene: TRBJ2-5
CDR3 protein: CSARDVGGGDTQYF
CDR3 DNA: TGCAGTGCTAGAGATGTGGGCGGGGGAGATACCCAGTACTTC

V gene: TRBV5-1
D gene: TRBD2
clone size: many
J gene: TRBJ2-5
CDR3 protein: CASSGRTRQETQYF
CDR3 DNA: TGCGCCAGCAGCGGACGGACTAGGCAAGAGACCCAGTACTTC

V gene: TRBV28
D gene: -
clone size: -
J gene: TRBJ2-3
CDR3 protein: CASSFVLDDTDTRYF
CDR3 DNA: TGTGCCAGCAGTTTTGTCCTAGACGACACAGATACGCGGTATTTT

V gene: TRBV7-9
D gene: TRBD2
clone size: many
J gene: TRBJ2-1
CDR3 protein: CASSPAGDNEQFF
CDR3 DNA: TGTGCCAGCAGCCCAGCGGGGGACAATGAGCAGTTCTTC

V gene: TRBV12-3/TRBV12-4
D gene: -
clone size: -
J gene: TRBJ1-1
CDR3 protein: CASSLTATEAFF
CDR3 DNA: TGTGCCAGCAGTTTGACAGCCACTGAAGCTTTCTTT

V gene: TRBV4-3
D gene: TRBD1
clone size: -
J gene: TRBJ2-1
CDR3 protein: CASSQGTGGYIEQFF
CDR3 DNA: TGCGCCAGCAGCCAAGGAACAGGGGGTTACATTGAGCAGTTCTTC

V gene: TRBV30
D gene: -
clone size: -
J gene: TRBJ2-1
CDR3 protein: CAWSETAYNEQFF
CDR3 DNA: TGTGCCTGGAGCGAGACAGCTTACAATGAGCAGTTCTTC

V gene: TRBV3-1
D gene: -
clone size: many
J gene: TRBJ1-1
CDR3 protein: CASSQVQTGWAFF
CDR3 DNA: TGTGCCAGCAGCCAGGTACAGACGGGGTGGGCTTTCTTT

V gene: TRBV20-1
D gene: -
clone size: many
J gene: TRBJ1-2
CDR3 protein: CSARGGRHNYGYTF
CDR3 DNA: TGCAGTGCTAGAGGGGGCAGGCATAACTATGGCTACACCTTC

V gene: TRBV29-1
D gene: -
clone size: -
J gene: TRBJ2-2
CDR3 protein: CSVQGPNTGELFF
CDR3 DNA: TGCAGCGTACAGGGTCCGAACACCGGGGAGCTGTTTTTT

V gene: TRBV5-4
D gene: TRBD2
clone size: -
J gene: TRBJ2-3
CDR3 protein: CASSLRSSGGRDTQYF
CDR3 DNA: TGTGCCAGCAGCTTGCGGTCTAGCGGGGGGAGAGATACGCAGTATTTT

V gene: TRBV4-2
D gene: -
clone size: -
J gene: TRBJ2-1
CDR3 protein: CASSPGSIPNEQFF
CDR3 DNA: TGTGCCAGCAGCCCGGGGAGTATCCCCAATGAGCAGTTCTTC

V gene: TRBV29-1
D gene: -
clone size: once
J gene: TRBJ2-3
CDR3 protein: CSVAPGDTQYF
CDR3 DNA: TGCAGCGTTGCCCCGGGGGATACGCAGTATTTT

V gene: TRBV6-5
D gene: TRBD1
clone size: few
J gene: TRBJ2-7
CDR3 protein: CASSSAGTGVNEQYF
CDR3 DNA: TGTGCCAGCAGTTCGGCCGGGACAGGGGTGAACGAGCAGTACTTC

V gene: TRBV7-2
D gene: TRBD1
clone size: few
J gene: TRBJ2-5
CDR3 protein: CASSPDRGRQETQYF
CDR3 DNA: TGTGCCAGCAGCCCAGACAGGGGGAGGCAAGAGACCCAGTACTTC

V gene: TRBV6-5
D gene: -
clone size: few
J gene: TRBJ2-1
CDR3 protein: CASSYPSGDNEQFF
CDR3 DNA: TGTGCCAGCAGTTACCCTTCCGGGGACAATGAGCAGTTCTTC

V gene: TRBV4-3
D gene: -
clone size: few
J gene: TRBJ2-5
CDR3 protein: CASSQVISRTLQETQYF
CDR3 DNA: TGCGCCAGCAGCCAAGTAATCAGCCGGACACTACAAGAGACCCAGTACTTC

V gene: TRBV7-9
D gene: -
clone size: many
J gene: TRBJ1-4
CDR3 protein: CASSHPTSTRNNEKLFF
CDR3 DNA: TGTGCCAGCAGCCATCCTACTTCTACAAGAAATAATGAAAAACTGTTTTTT

V gene: TRBV4-3
D gene: TRBD2
clone size: many
J gene: TRBJ2-1
CDR3 protein: CASSQGWGGNEQFF
CDR3 DNA: TGCGCCAGCAGCCAAGGCTGGGGGGGCAATGAGCAGTTCTTC

V gene: TRBV6-5
D gene: TRBD2
clone size: -
J gene: TRBJ2-5
CDR3 protein: CASSYGGGLQETQYF
CDR3 DNA: TGTGCCAGCAGTTACGGGGGGGGTTTACAAGAGACCCAGTACTTC

V gene: TRBV6-1
D gene: -
clone size: many
J gene: TRBJ1-2
CDR3 protein: CASSVHPVFGYTF
CDR3 DNA: TGTGCCAGCAGTGTTCATCCGGTCTTTGGCTACACCTTC

V gene: TRBV3-1
D gene: -
clone size: -
J gene: TRBJ2-2
CDR3 protein: CASSQSSAGELFF
CDR3 DNA: TGTGCCAGCAGCCAATCTTCTGCCGGGGAGCTGTTTTTT

V gene: TRBV4-1
D gene: TRBD2
clone size: -
J gene: TRBJ2-7
CDR3 protein: CASSQGASPGGYEQYF
CDR3 DNA: TGCGCCAGCAGCCAAGGGGCCTCGCCGGGGGGCTACGAGCAGTACTTC

V gene: TRBV20-1
D gene: -
clone size: -
J gene: TRBJ2-3
CDR3 protein: CSARGASGVPRTDTQYF
CDR3 DNA: TGCAGTGCTAGAGGCGCTTCGGGGGTTCCTAGGACAGATACGCAGTATTTT

V gene: TRBV5-4
D gene: TRBD2
clone size: few
J gene: TRBJ2-5
CDR3 protein: CASSLQAGGGVQETQYF
CDR3 DNA: TGTGCCAGCAGCTTGCAAGCGGGGGGAGGGGTACAAGAGACCCAGTACTTC

V gene: TRBV10-3
D gene: -
clone size: few
J gene: TRBJ2-3
CDR3 protein: CAISESRLLLSTDTQYF
CDR3 DNA: TGTGCCATCAGTGAGTCGCGACTACTCCTTAGCACAGATACGCAGTATTTT

V gene: TRBV11-2
D gene: TRBD2
clone size: few
J gene: TRBJ2-1
CDR3 protein: CASSRGSGGAHEQFF
CDR3 DNA: TGTGCCAGCAGCCGGGGGAGCGGGGGGGCCCATGAGCAGTTCTTC

V gene: TRBV10-2
D gene: -
clone size: -
J gene: TRBJ2-1
CDR3 protein: CASSESWSYNEQFF
CDR3 DNA: TGCGCCAGCAGTGAGTCGTGGAGTTACAATGAGCAGTTCTTC

V gene: TRBV28
D gene: -
clone size: few
J gene: TRBJ1-1
CDR3 protein: CASSSPTENTEAFF
CDR3 DNA: TGTGCCAGCAGTTCACCGACAGAGAACACTGAAGCTTTCTTT

V gene: TRBV20-1
D gene: TRBD2
clone size: many
J gene: TRBJ2-4
CDR3 protein: CSAATSAGIQYF
CDR3 DNA: TGCAGTGCCGCAACTAGCGCGGGCATTCAGTACTTC

V gene: TRBV25-1
D gene: -
clone size: few
J gene: TRBJ1-4
CDR3 protein: CASSELRWPGEKLFF
CDR3 DNA: TGTGCCAGCAGTGAATTAAGATGGCCGGGGGAAAAACTGTTTTTT

V gene: TRBV11-1
D gene: -
clone size: few
J gene: TRBJ1-1
CDR3 protein: CASSPGPEGLTEAFF
CDR3 DNA: TGTGCCAGCAGCCCCGGGCCAGAGGGGTTAACTGAAGCTTTCTTT

V gene: TRBV15
D gene: TRBD1
clone size: -
J gene: TRBJ2-3
CDR3 protein: CATSRVAGGHGTDTQYF
CDR3 DNA: TGTGCCACCAGCAGAGTAGCAGGGGGACACGGCACAGATACGCAGTATTTT

V gene: TRBV13
D gene: TRBD2
clone size: few
J gene: TRBJ2-3
CDR3 protein: CASSPTSGGAADTQYF
CDR3 DNA: TGTGCCAGCAGCCCAACTAGCGGGGGGGCCGCAGATACGCAGTATTTT

V gene: TRBV7-8
D gene: TRBD2
clone size: -
J gene: TRBJ2-3
CDR3 protein: CASTLTSGGADTQYF
CDR3 DNA: TGTGCCAGCACCTTGACTAGCGGGGGTGCAGATACGCAGTATTTT

V gene: TRBV7-9
D gene: -
clone size: few
J gene: TRBJ1-1
CDR3 protein: CASRGVVEETFF
CDR3 DNA: TGTGCCAGCAGGGGGGTGGTGGAGGAAACTTTCTTT

V gene: TRBV28
D gene: -
clone size: few
J gene: TRBJ1-1
CDR3 protein: CASSLRGHAEAFF
CDR3 DNA: TGTGCCAGCAGTTTAAGGGGACACGCCGAAGCTTTCTTT

V gene: TRBV7-2
D gene: -
clone size: many
J gene: TRBJ1-1
CDR3 protein: CASSPMGGATEAFF
CDR3 DNA: TGTGCCAGCAGCCCCATGGGCGGAGCCACTGAAGCTTTCTTT

V gene: TRBV18
D gene: -
clone size: once
J gene: TRBJ2-1
CDR3 protein: CGSSPGAIRGDEQFF
CDR3 DNA: TGTGGCAGCTCACCAGGCGCCATTAGGGGGGATGAGCAGTTCTTC

V gene: TRBV15
D gene: TRBD2
clone size: many
J gene: TRBJ2-3
CDR3 protein: CATSSSGGLAGTDTQYF
CDR3 DNA: TGTGCCACCAGCAGTTCTGGCGGACTAGCCGGCACAGATACGCAGTATTTT

V gene: TRBV20-1
D gene: -
clone size: few
J gene: TRBJ2-7
CDR3 protein: CSAREIRDTYEQYF
CDR3 DNA: TGCAGTGCTAGAGAAATCCGGGACACCTACGAGCAGTACTTC

V gene: TRBV4-2
D gene: TRBD2
clone size: few
J gene: TRBJ2-3
CDR3 protein: CASSTDLAGGGPTQYF
CDR3 DNA: TGTGCCAGCAGCACCGATCTAGCGGGGGGGGGACCTACGCAGTATTTT

V gene: TRBV7-8
D gene: -
clone size: -
J gene: TRBJ1-6
CDR3 protein: CASSGPTGTYNSPLHF
CDR3 DNA: TGTGCCAGCAGCGGACCGACGGGTACCTATAATTCACCCCTCCACTTT

V gene: TRBV10-2
D gene: TRBD2
clone size: few
J gene: TRBJ2-7
CDR3 protein: CASTASGGPYEQYF
CDR3 DNA: TGCGCCAGCACGGCTAGCGGGGGCCCCTACGAGCAGTACTTC

V gene: TRBV5-1
D gene: -
clone size: many
J gene: TRBJ2-3
CDR3 protein: CASSLDSSTDTQYF
CDR3 DNA: TGTGCCAGCAGTCTCGACAGTTCCACAGATACGCAGTATTTT

V gene: TRBV12-3/TRBV12-4
D gene: -
clone size: few
J gene: TRBJ1-1
CDR3 protein: CASSFGWQNTEAFF
CDR3 DNA: TGTGCCAGCAGTTTCGGTTGGCAGAACACTGAAGCTTTCTTT

V gene: TRBV27
D gene: TRBD2
clone size: -
J gene: TRBJ2-7
CDR3 protein: CASSSGRSTFRQLQVEQYF
CDR3 DNA: TGTGCCAGCAGTTCCGGGAGGTCCACCTTCCGACAACTACAGGTCGAGCAGTACTTC

V gene: TRBV28
D gene: -
clone size: many
J gene: TRBJ2-5
CDR3 protein: CASSLYPSGRPQYF
CDR3 DNA: TGTGCCAGCAGTTTATATCCTTCCGGAAGGCCCCAGTACTTC

V gene: TRBV20-1
D gene: -
clone size: few
J gene: TRBJ1-2
CDR3 protein: CSAVTPPNYGYTF
CDR3 DNA: TGCAGTGCTGTGACCCCTCCTAACTATGGCTACACCTTC

V gene: TRBV19
D gene: -
clone size: many
J gene: TRBJ1-6
CDR3 protein: CASSGTGSRDSPLHF
CDR3 DNA: TGTGCCAGTAGTGGTACAGGGTCTCGGGATTCACCCCTCCACTTT

V gene: TRBV4-1
D gene: TRBD2
clone size: few
J gene: TRBJ2-1
CDR3 protein: CASSQGYGLAGEYNEQFF
CDR3 DNA: TGCGCCAGCAGCCAGGGATATGGACTAGCGGGGGAATACAATGAGCAGTTCTTC

V gene: TRBV5-1
D gene: -
clone size: -
J gene: TRBJ2-3
CDR3 protein: CASSLRPGTDTQYF
CDR3 DNA: TGCGCCAGCAGCTTGCGGCCAGGCACAGATACGCAGTATTTT

V gene: TRBV6-5
D gene: -
clone size: -
J gene: TRBJ1-3
CDR3 protein: CASSLRPGISGNTIYF
CDR3 DNA: TGTGCCAGCAGTCTCCGCCCGGGGATCTCTGGAAACACCATATATTTT

V gene: TRBV28
D gene: -
clone size: many
J gene: TRBJ2-3
CDR3 protein: CASGGSFTDTQYF
CDR3 DNA: TGTGCCAGCGGTGGTAGCTTCACAGATACGCAGTATTTT

V gene: TRBV9
D gene: TRBD1
clone size: -
J gene: TRBJ2-6
CDR3 protein: CASSTRDRFSGANVLTF
CDR3 DNA: TGTGCCAGCAGCACCCGGGACAGGTTCTCTGGGGCCAACGTCCTGACTTTC

V gene: TRBV20-1
D gene: -
clone size: -
J gene: TRBJ1-2
CDR3 protein: CSASTGYTF
CDR3 DNA: TGCAGTGCTAGTACTGGCTACACCTTC